The 15 T cell receptor beta chains in this list originate from one sample, sequenced in a study of shared clonotypes between healthy human individuals. Here immunoSEQ multiplex PCR was the method, and the copy in TCRdb shows in-frame clones only, minus some. The sample contains around 940,000 clones, 76% of which appear only once. Sample: memory CD4+ T cells sorted from blood. Subset denoted: CD45RA-negative fraction. Receptors were obtained from a man in his late teens or twenties in good health.

V and J are TRBV10-3 and TRBJ2-4, with 14 bases aligning to TRBD2. J was trimmed by 2 bases and V by 2 bases; bases with no gene match: 5. The CDR3 is made up of 18 amino acids. The V gene's germline CDR1 is ENHRY and CDR2 SYGVKD. CDR3 bases: TGTGCCATCAGTGAGGGACGGACTAGCGGGGGGTCCAAAAACATTCAGTACTTC. Its translation: CAISEGRTSGGSKNIQYF.

The J gene is TRBJ1-4, the V gene TRBV5-1; 10 bases align to TRBD1. The trim removed 4 bases at V and 3 bases at J, leaving 9 bases unmatched. CDR3 length: 17 residues. Per germline, CDR1 SGHRS and CDR2 YFSETQ. CDR3 bases: TGCGCCAGCAGCGAAGGACAGGGGGTGAAAGCTAATGAAAAACTGTTTTTT. Amino acids: CASSEGQGVKANEKLFF.

Many counts were recorded for this clone. The chain is built from TRBV7-9 and TRBJ2-7, with D unresolved. The CDR3 runs to 13 residues. With 2 bases removed from V and 5 bases from J, the gap between germline ends came to 10 bases. Germline V lookup: CDR1 SEHNR, CDR2 FQNEAQ (reference sequence). CDR3: CASSLTIDNEQYF. The CDR3 nucleotides are TGTGCCAGCAGCTTAACCATTGACAACGAGCAGTACTTC. The entire variable domain, with the rest obtained from reference TRBV7-9 and TRBJ2-7, is as follows: DTGVSQNPRHKITKRGQNVTFRCDPISEHNRLYWYRQTLGQGPEFLTYFQNEAQLEKSRLLSDRFSAERPKGSFSTLEIQRTEQGDSAMYLCASSLTIDNEQYFGPGTRLTVT.

The rearrangement joins TRBV7-2 to TRBJ2-7, with 8 nucleotides matching TRBD2. The length of the CDR3 is 14 residues. J lost 5 bases, V lost 4 bases, and 7 bases had no gene match. The germline gives CDR1 SGHTA, CDR2 FQGNSA. The CDR3 here is CASSSSGGLNEQYF. The CDR3 bases are TGTGCCAGCAGCTCCTCGGGAGGGCTCAACGAGCAGTACTTC.

The chain carries TRBV6-5 and TRBJ1-5; weak D call: TRBD1 (5 bases). V lost 5 bases and J 6 bases, leaving 14 bases between the germline ends. The germline CDR1 and CDR2 sequences are MNHEY and SVGAGI. CDR3 length equals 14 residues. The CDR3 region has the DNA TGTGCCAGCAGTCCCAGGGTGCCCAGTCAGCCCCAGCATTTT. This codes for CASSPRVPSQPQHF.

Concerning this clone itself: A far larger clone is one nucleotide away, so this likely arose from a read error. The chain combines TRBV5-4 with TRBJ2-5; D not certain. Germline V CDR1 and CDR2: SGHNT, YYREEE (reference sequence). There are 11 residues in the CDR3. Trimming pared 4 bases from V and 5 bases from J, leaving 6 bases between. The CDR3 coding sequence is TGTGCCAGCAGCCACCTGGAGACCCAGTACTTC. This codes for CASSHLETQYF.

The chain carries TRBV5-1 and TRBJ2-2; the D gene is possibly TRBD2 (5 bases). The CDR3 extends over 13 amino acids. V lost 4 bases and J lost 8, with 12 bases in between. The V gene's germline CDR1 is SGHRS and CDR2 YFSETQ. The CDR3 loop reads CASSTYGEGELFF. The CDR3 nucleotides read TGCGCCAGCAGCACCTATGGGGAGGGGGAGCTGTTTTTT.

The CDR3 region is CASSTNPGGGQTGELFF. CDR3 in DNA: TGTGCCAGCAGCACCAACCCCGGCGGGGGGCAGACCGGGGAGCTGTTTTTT. V gene TRBV14 combines with J gene TRBJ2-2, with 8 nucleotides matching TRBD2. J was trimmed by 5 bases and V by 5 bases; bases with no gene match: 13. The germline gives CDR1 SGHDN, CDR2 FVKESK. The CDR3 is 17 amino acids. Together with reference TRBV14 and TRBJ2-2, the CDR3 gives the full variable domain: EAGVTQFPSHSVIEKGQTVTLRCDPISGHDNLYWYRRVMGKEIKFLLHFVKESKQDESGMPNNRFLAERTGGTYSTLKVQPAELEDSGVYFCASSTNPGGGQTGELFFGEGSRLTVL.

CDR3 nucleotide sequence: TGCGCCAGCAGAAGTACCAGCACAGATACGCAGTATTTT. It codes for CASRSTSTDTQYF. V usage is TRBV5-1 and J usage is TRBJ2-3; no clear D gene. Germline CDR1 and CDR2: SGHRS and YFSETQ. The V end lost 5 bases, the J end lost 0 bases, and 7 bases lay between the germline ends. The CDR3 loop spans 13 amino acids.

The chain couples TRBV27 to TRBJ2-1, with TRBD2 identical over 8 bases. Losses at the gene ends were 5 bases for V and 6 bases for J; bases not matched to a gene: 12. CDR1 is MNHEY, CDR2 SMNVEV, per germline (reference sequence). The CDR3 sequence is 16 residues long. The CDR3 region is CASSRLTSAVPNEQFF. CDR3 in DNA: TGTGCCAGCAGTCGACTGACTAGCGCAGTCCCCAATGAGCAGTTCTTC.

CDR3: CASSHRQGAGSNQPQHF. The CDR3, as DNA: TGTGCCAGCAGCCACCGACAGGGGGCCGGTAGCAATCAGCCCCAGCATTTT. This rearrangement joins TRBV5-6 to TRBJ1-5; 10 bases are shared with TRBD1. Looked up from germline, CDR1 is SGHDT and CDR2 is YYEEEE. V lost 4 bases and J lost 0; bases outside the gene matches: 7. The CDR3 extends over 17 amino acids.

Worth noting for this clone: This sample also contains other DNA sequences that code for the same CDR3. The V and J genes are TRBV28 and TRBJ2-7; 8 bases align to TRBD2. Per germline, CDR1 MDHEN and CDR2 SYDVKM. V lost 4 bases to trimming and J lost 7 bases; unmatched junction nucleotides: 3. There are 12 residues in the CDR3. This CDR3 reads CASSSGTREQYF. CDR3 sequence (DNA): TGTGCCAGCAGTTCCGGGACTAGAGAGCAGTACTTC.

V and J are TRBV7-2 and TRBJ2-5, with D uncertain. Germline V CDR1 and CDR2: SGHTA, FQGNSA. The CDR3 has 15 residues. The ends were cut back, 5 bases at V and 5 bases at J, with 18 bases in the middle. CDR3 sequence (DNA): TGTGCCAGCAGCCCAGGCCAGACAAATTTTGAGACCCAGTACTTC. Residues: CASSPGQTNFETQYF.

This rearrangement joins TRBV5-5 to TRBJ1-6; possibly TRBD1 for D (5 bases). Germline CDR1 is SGHKS and CDR2 is YYEKEE (reference sequence). Trimming pared 2 bases from V and 9 bases from J, leaving 12 bases between. The CDR3 is made up of 14 amino acids. The CDR3 DNA is TGTGCCAGCAGCTTTCCGGGGGGAATTTCACCCCTCCACTTT. Protein product: CASSFPGGISPLHF. The full variable domain, rest sourced from reference TRBV5-5 and TRBJ1-6, is DAGVTQSPTHLIKTRGQQVTLRCSPISGHKSVSWYQQVLGQGPQFIFQYYEKEERGRGNFPDRFSARQFPNYSSELNVNALLLGDSALYLCASSFPGGISPLHFGNGTRLTVT.

This clone has a single count. The chain couples TRBV11-2 to TRBJ2-3, with 12 bases identical to TRBD2. Germline assignment: CDR1 SGHAT and CDR2 FQNNGV. Trimming cost V 7 bases and J 6 bases; bases outside gene matches: 8. The CDR3 is 15 amino acids. The CDR3 DNA follows: TGTGCCAGCACCCCTAGCGGGAGGGCATTCGATACGCAGTATTTT. Protein sequence: CASTPSGRAFDTQYF.